This is a list of T cell receptor beta chains from one sample in a study of somatic mutations in cytotoxic T cells in rheumatoid arthritis. TCRdb keeps only in-frame clones here, not all; method: immunoSEQ multiplex PCR. Of fewer than 8,500 clones in the sample, roughly 70% were seen once. The material sequenced was CD8+ T cells sorted from blood. The receptor set was obtained from an adult with rheumatoid arthritis. Each CDR3 is given with its conserved first and last residue. D genes are given only for firm matches. The size entry is marked missing in some rows and otherwise reads once, few, many or a size class.

J gene	D gene	V gene	clone size	CDR3 protein	CDR3 DNA
TRBJ2-5	-	TRBV9	-	CASSVEEETQYF	TGTGCCAGCAGCGTAGAAGAAGAGACCCAGTACTTC
TRBJ2-7	TRBD2	TRBV6-6	few	CASSKNAAGGPEQYF	TGTGCCAGCAGTAAAAACGCGGCGGGGGGCCCCGAGCAGTACTTC
TRBJ2-1	-	TRBV19	-	CASSIRLYNEQFF	TGTGCCAGTAGTATAAGACTTTACAATGAGCAGTTCTTC
TRBJ2-4	-	TRBV9	-	CASSVGGQKNIQYF	TGTGCCAGCAGCGTGGGGGGACAGAAAAACATTCAGTACTTC
TRBJ1-4	-	TRBV28	-	CASKGPGANEKLFF	TGTGCCAGCAAGGGCCCAGGGGCGAATGAAAAACTGTTTTTT
TRBJ1-5	-	TRBV5-6	-	CASSLNSDYHQPQHF	TGTGCCAGCAGCTTGAATTCGGACTATCATCAGCCCCAGCATTTT
TRBJ2-7	TRBD1	TRBV2	-	CASRETGNGQYF	TGTGCCAGCAGAGAGACAGGGAATGGGCAGTACTTC
TRBJ2-1	-	TRBV28	-	CASRRIQWNNEQFF	TGTGCCAGCCGTAGAATCCAGTGGAACAATGAGCAGTTCTTC
TRBJ2-1	-	TRBV9	-	CASSVSFWTREQFF	TGTGCCAGCAGCGTCTCTTTCTGGACGCGAGAGCAGTTCTTC
TRBJ2-3	-	TRBV27	once	CASSLSPGGYTDTQYF	TGTGCCAGCAGTTTATCGCCCGGGGGCTACACAGATACGCAGTATTTT
TRBJ2-7	-	TRBV28	once	CASSPLGRTYEQYF	TGTGCCAGCAGTCCCCTGGGGCGTACCTACGAGCAGTACTTC
TRBJ2-5	TRBD2	TRBV15	-	CATSRTAGGGETQYF	TGTGCCACCAGCAGAACAGCGGGAGGTGGGGAGACCCAGTACTTC
TRBJ2-1	-	TRBV27	-	CASSLYLANEQFF	TGTGCCAGCAGTTTATACCTAGCCAATGAGCAGTTCTTC
TRBJ2-3	TRBD1	TRBV29-1	-	CSVELQGATQYF	TGCAGCGTGGAGCTACAGGGGGCTACGCAGTATTTT
TRBJ2-7	-	TRBV5-4	-	CASSLKLTQFYEQYF	TGTGCCAGCAGCTTGAAATTGACACAGTTCTACGAGCAGTACTTC
TRBJ1-2	-	TRBV4-1	few	CASSLYAGTMGNYGYTF	TGCGCCAGCAGCCTTTACGCCGGGACAATGGGTAACTATGGCTACACCTTC
TRBJ1-1	-	TRBV7-3	few	CASSLGGLTEAFF	TGTGCCAGCAGCTTAGGAGGACTCACTGAAGCTTTCTTT
TRBJ2-3	TRBD2	TRBV7-3	once	CASSLLAGGGDTQYF	TGTGCCAGCAGCCTCCTAGCGGGAGGTGGAGATACGCAGTATTTT
TRBJ2-3	-	TRBV9	-	CASSPWGGATDTQYF	TGTGCCAGCAGCCCTTGGGGCGGGGCCACAGATACGCAGTATTTT
TRBJ2-7	-	TRBV28	-	CASSPLEMGSREQYF	TGTGCCAGCAGTCCCCTAGAAATGGGGAGCAGGGAGCAGTACTTC
TRBJ2-7	TRBD1	TRBV27	-	CASTGTGPYEQYF	TGTGCCAGCACCGGGACAGGGCCCTACGAGCAGTACTTC
TRBJ1-1	-	TRBV9	-	CASSSASNRFGTEAFF	TGTGCCAGCAGCTCGGCCTCGAACAGGTTCGGGACTGAAGCTTTCTTT
TRBJ1-3	-	TRBV27	-	CASSPSRGRTPISGNTIYF	TGTGCCAGCAGTCCATCCAGGGGTAGGACACCGATCTCTGGAAACACCATATATTTT
TRBJ2-7	TRBD2	TRBV5-1	-	CASSWAQRERNYEQYF	TGCGCCAGCAGCTGGGCTCAGCGGGAGCGTAACTACGAGCAGTACTTC
TRBJ1-5	-	TRBV28	-	CASSLWPASGNQPQHF	TGTGCCAGCAGTTTGTGGCCCGCGAGTGGCAATCAGCCCCAGCATTTT
TRBJ2-1	-	TRBV4-1	once	CASSHQAGQEQFF	TGCGCCAGCAGCCATCAAGCAGGACAGGAGCAGTTCTTC
TRBJ2-7	-	TRBV5-5	few	CASSLAAGSVHEQYF	TGTGCCAGCAGCTTAGCGGCGGGGTCCGTCCACGAGCAGTACTTC
TRBJ1-2	-	TRBV29-1	-	CSVEAGGAGYGYTF	TGCAGCGTTGAAGCGGGGGGGGCGGGCTATGGCTACACCTTC
TRBJ2-7	-	TRBV2	-	CASSDRVLYEQYF	TGTGCCAGCAGTGACAGGGTACTCTACGAGCAGTACTTC
TRBJ1-5	-	TRBV6-1	-	CASSKRQGGNQPQHF	TGTGCCAGCAGTAAGAGACAAGGGGGCAATCAGCCCCAGCATTTT
TRBJ1-2	-	TRBV28	-	CASSLVGGYTF	TGTGCCAGCAGTTTGGTAGGAGGCTACACCTTC
TRBJ1-1	-	TRBV5-6	-	CASSFMTYEAFF	TGTGCCAGCAGCTTTATGACGTATGAAGCTTTCTTT
TRBJ1-5	-	TRBV27	few	CASSLWGNQPQHF	TGTGCCAGCAGTTTATGGGGGAATCAGCCCCAGCATTTT
TRBJ2-7	TRBD2	TRBV10-3	-	CAISDRGGPYEQYF	TGTGCCATCAGTGACCGGGGAGGGCCCTACGAGCAGTACTTC
TRBJ2-7	TRBD2	TRBV9	-	CASSLNPAGGTYEQYF	TGTGCCAGCAGCCTAAATCCAGCGGGGGGTACCTACGAGCAGTACTTC
TRBJ1-3	TRBD1	TRBV7-9	few	CASSGGDRVSGNTIYF	TGTGCCAGCAGCGGGGGGGACAGAGTCTCTGGAAACACCATATATTTT
TRBJ2-7	-	TRBV11-2	-	CASPPGRKRRSYEQYF	TGTGCCAGCCCCCCCGGGAGAAAAAGGAGGTCCTACGAGCAGTACTTC
TRBJ1-1	-	TRBV7-9	medium-sized	CASSFGADTEAFF	TGTGCCAGCAGCTTCGGGGCGGACACTGAAGCTTTCTTT
TRBJ2-1	-	TRBV19	-	CASSWGSNEQFF	TGTGCCAGTAGCTGGGGGAGCAATGAGCAGTTCTTC
TRBJ2-1	-	TRBV4-3	-	CASSPRFTGDNEQFF	TGCGCCAGCAGCCCCCGATTTACAGGAGACAATGAGCAGTTCTTC
TRBJ1-1	-	TRBV2	-	CASSEALGGQSTEAFF	TGTGCCAGCAGTGAAGCGCTGGGGGGGCAGAGCACTGAAGCTTTCTTT
TRBJ2-3	-	TRBV5-1	-	CASSLEVSSTDTQYF	TGCGCCAGCAGCTTGGAGGTGTCCAGCACAGATACGCAGTATTTT
TRBJ2-7	TRBD1	TRBV28	-	CASTRRDRGYEQYF	TGTGCCAGCACTCGCCGGGACAGGGGGTACGAGCAGTACTTC
TRBJ2-3	-	TRBV29-1	-	CSGSQRYSTDTQYF	TGCAGCGGTTCTCAGAGGTACAGCACAGATACGCAGTATTTT
TRBJ2-1	-	TRBV25-1	-	CASSPQGRGYYNNEQFF	TGTGCCAGCAGTCCTCAAGGCAGGGGCTATTATAACAATGAGCAGTTCTTC
TRBJ2-1	-	TRBV7-6	once	CASSLGADYSYNEQFF	TGTGCCAGCAGCTTAGGTGCGGATTACTCCTACAATGAGCAGTTCTTC
TRBJ2-7	-	TRBV4-1	-	CASSQGLLYEQYF	TGCGCCAGCAGCCAAGGACTACTCTACGAGCAGTACTTC
TRBJ2-3	TRBD2	TRBV11-2	-	CASSSRTSGSFPDTQYF	TGTGCCAGCAGCTCAAGGACTAGCGGGAGCTTCCCAGATACGCAGTATTTT
TRBJ1-3	TRBD1	TRBV2	-	CASSGGTGRSGNTIYF	TGTGCCAGCAGTGGGGGGACAGGGAGGTCTGGAAACACCATATATTTT
TRBJ2-3	TRBD1	TRBV28	-	CASSWDRETDTQYF	TGTGCCAGCAGTTGGGACAGGGAAACAGATACGCAGTATTTT
TRBJ2-7	-	TRBV28	-	CASSQKGLIASYEQYF	TGTGCCAGCAGCCAAAAGGGACTCATCGCCTCCTACGAGCAGTACTTC
TRBJ2-1	-	TRBV6-6	-	CASSYGGPGNEQFF	TGTGCCAGCAGTTACGGTGGCCCAGGGAATGAGCAGTTCTTC
TRBJ2-5	-	TRBV7-6	-	CASSLGPGWETQYF	TGTGCCAGCAGCTTAGGCCCAGGGTGGGAGACCCAGTACTTC
TRBJ2-5	-	TRBV10-3	once	CAISEAQVQETQYF	TGTGCCATCAGTGAGGCCCAGGTTCAAGAGACCCAGTACTTC
TRBJ2-7	-	TRBV7-3	-	CASSLGPGGYEQYF	TGTGCCAGCAGCTTGGGACCTGGGGGGTACGAGCAGTACTTC
TRBJ2-5	TRBD1	TRBV5-6	-	CASSLGGQGWEQYF	TGTGCCAGCAGCCTCGGGGGACAGGGGTGGGAGCAGTACTTC
TRBJ2-5	TRBD2	TRBV6-6	once	CASSTPGLAGEETQYF	TGTGCCAGCAGTACTCCGGGACTAGCGGGCGAAGAGACCCAGTACTTC
TRBJ1-5	TRBD1	TRBV19	-	CASAGTGYQPQHF	TGTGCCAGTGCCGGGACAGGTTATCAGCCCCAGCATTTT
TRBJ1-5	TRBD1	TRBV7-9	medium-sized	CASSFDRVNQPQHF	TGTGCCAGCAGCTTTGACAGGGTTAATCAGCCCCAGCATTTT